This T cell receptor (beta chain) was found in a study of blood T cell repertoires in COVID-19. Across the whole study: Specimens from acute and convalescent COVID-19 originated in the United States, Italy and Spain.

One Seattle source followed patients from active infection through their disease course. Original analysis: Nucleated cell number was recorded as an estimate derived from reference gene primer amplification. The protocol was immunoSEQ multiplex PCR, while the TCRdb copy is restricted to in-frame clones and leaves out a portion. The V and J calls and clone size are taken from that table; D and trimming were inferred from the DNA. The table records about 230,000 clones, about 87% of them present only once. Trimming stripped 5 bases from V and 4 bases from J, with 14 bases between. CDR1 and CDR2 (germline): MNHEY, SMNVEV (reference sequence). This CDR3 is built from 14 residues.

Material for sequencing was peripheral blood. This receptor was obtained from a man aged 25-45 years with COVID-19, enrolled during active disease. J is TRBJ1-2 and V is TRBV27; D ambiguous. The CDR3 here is CASSPRGTSYGYTF. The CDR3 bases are TGTGCCAGCAGTCCCCGGGGAACGAGCTATGGCTACACCTTC.